This T cell receptor (beta chain) was sequenced during a study of T cell responses to AZD1222 COVID-19 vaccine. Whole-study results and caveats: When two AZD1222 doses had been given, Spike-specific TCR breadth and depth rose. Only 5 or 6 people who got AZD1222 tested seropositive at baseline.

Of note for this clone: What it recognizes is unknown.

The repertoire was sequenced with immunoSEQ multiplex PCR; TCRdb's copy has only in-frame clones and lacks some. The sample has 65,000 to 75,000 clones; less than 85% are singletons. CDR1 SNHLY and CDR2 FYNNEI come from the germline V gene. Trimming left V 0 bases short and J 8 bases short, with 11 bases between. This CDR3 comprises 13 residues. Sequenced here: peripheral blood, sampled 28 days after the second AZD1222 dose. This TCR was sampled from an adult who received the AZD1222 COVID-19 vaccine. The chain uses TRBV2 and TRBJ2-7, with D possibly being TRBD1 or TRBD2 (5 bases each). As DNA, the CDR3 is TGTGCCAGCAGTGAAGCGCTTCGGGGACAGCAGTACTTC. Encoded protein: CASSEALRGQQYF.